This is a list of T cell receptor beta chains from one sample in a study of blood T cell repertoires in COVID-19. Only in-frame clones appear in the TCRdb table, and some are missing; sequencing was by immunoSEQ multiplex PCR. This sample carries over 95,000 clones, approximately 90% of them seen once, and the ten largest clones take approximately 19%. What was sequenced was peripheral blood. These receptors were collected from a human donor with acute or convalescent COVID-19. The donor label of this sample is uncertain. The CDR3 runs from the conserved cysteine through the conserved F or W. The order of the fields is clone size, J gene, D gene, V gene, CDR3 protein, CDR3 DNA. The D gene is left open where the match is weak. Rows give clone size only sometimes, using once, few, many, or a class for an expanded clone.

>-|TRBJ2-5|-|TRBV4-1
CASSHPRRKATETQYF
TGCGCCAGCAGCCACCCCAGGAGGAAGGCGACAGAGACCCAGTACTTC
>-|TRBJ2-1|TRBD2|TRBV5-1
CASSLRGLAGGYNEQFF
TGCGCCAGCAGCTTGCGAGGACTAGCGGGGGGTTACAATGAGCAGTTCTTC
>-|TRBJ1-2|TRBD1|TRBV4-3
CASSQDRGTGRGYTF
TGCGCCAGCAGCCAAGATCGGGGGACAGGGCGCGGCTACACCTTC
>-|TRBJ2-1|-|TRBV29-1
CSVETGEQFF
TGCAGCGTTGAGACTGGCGAGCAGTTCTTC
>-|TRBJ2-7|-|TRBV12-3/TRBV12-4
CASSPAYEQYF
TGTGCCAGCAGCCCGGCCTACGAGCAGTACTTC
>-|TRBJ2-3|-|TRBV7-9
CASSLLGSTDTQYF
TGTGCCAGCAGCCTCCTAGGAAGCACAGATACGCAGTATTTT
>-|TRBJ2-2|-|TRBV6-1
CASSEAGRGERTGELFF
TGTGCCAGCAGTGAAGCGGGGCGGGGTGAAAGAACCGGGGAGCTGTTTTTT
>-|TRBJ1-3|-|TRBV6-2/TRBV6-3
CASSYPAVSGNTIYF
TGTGCCAGCAGTTACCCTGCGGTATCTGGAAACACCATATATTTT
>-|TRBJ1-1|TRBD1|TRBV27
CASRGGTGTVNTEAFF
TGTGCCAGCAGAGGGGGTACCGGGACAGTTAACACTGAAGCTTTCTTT
>-|TRBJ1-5|-|TRBV14
CASSQANQPQHF
TGTGCCAGCAGCCAAGCTAATCAGCCCCAGCATTTT
>-|TRBJ1-2|TRBD1|TRBV28
CASNLPAGGGYTF
TGTGCCAGCAATCTCCCGGCAGGGGGGGGCTACACCTTC
>-|TRBJ2-3|-|TRBV11-2
CASSLNGGSTDTQYF
TGTGCCAGCAGCTTAAATGGGGGCTCAACAGATACGCAGTATTTT
>once|TRBJ2-1|-|TRBV27
CASSLLPSSYNEQFF
TGTGCCAGCAGTTTATTGCCGAGCTCCTACAATGAGCAGTTCTTC
>-|TRBJ1-2|-|TRBV28
CASAQGGVSTSAGYTF
TGTGCCAGCGCACAGGGAGGGGTATCTACCTCTGCTGGCTACACCTTC
>-|TRBJ1-1|-|TRBV7-2
CASSLVSETEAFF
TGTGCCAGCAGCTTAGTGTCCGAGACTGAAGCTTTCTTT
>once|TRBJ2-5|TRBD2|TRBV13
CASSPGLAGDHEETQYF
TGTGCCAGCAGCCCGGGACTAGCGGGAGATCACGAAGAGACCCAGTACTTC
>once|TRBJ1-2|TRBD1|TRBV6-5
CASLGQDGYTF
TGTGCCAGTCTAGGACAGGATGGCTACACCTTC
>-|TRBJ1-6|-|TRBV19
CASSTIHGANSPLHF
TGTGCCAGTAGTACCATACATGGGGCGAATTCACCCCTCCACTTT
>few|TRBJ1-1|-|TRBV19
CASSQWNTEAFF
TGTGCCAGTTCTCAGTGGAACACTGAAGCTTTCTTT
>-|TRBJ2-1|TRBD2|TRBV27
CASSGLAGAVSNEQFF
TGTGCCAGCAGCGGACTAGCGGGAGCCGTGAGCAATGAGCAGTTCTTC
>once|TRBJ1-4|TRBD1|TRBV18
CASSPGTADEKLFF
TGTGCCAGCTCACCGGGGACAGCAGATGAAAAACTGTTTTTT